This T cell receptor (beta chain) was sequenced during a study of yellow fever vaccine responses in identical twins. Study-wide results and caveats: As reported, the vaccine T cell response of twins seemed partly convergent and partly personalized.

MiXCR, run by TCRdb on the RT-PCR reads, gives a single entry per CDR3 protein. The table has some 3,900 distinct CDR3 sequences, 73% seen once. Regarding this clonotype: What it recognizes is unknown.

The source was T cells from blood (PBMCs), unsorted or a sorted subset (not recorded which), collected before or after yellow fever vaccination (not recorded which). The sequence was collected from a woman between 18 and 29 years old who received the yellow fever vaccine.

CDR3 in amino acids: CASTWDPGADTQYF. DNA of the CDR3: TGCGCCAGCACCTGGGATCCGGGGGCAGATACGCAGTATTTT. The genes are TRBV10-1 and TRBJ2-3; D possibly corresponds to TRBD2 (6 bases). Germline CDR1 reads WNHNN; CDR2 reads SYGVQD (reference sequence). Trimming took off 7 bases at V and 4 bases at J, with 15 bases between the two ends. This CDR3 has 14 amino acids.